This is a list of T cell receptor beta chains from one sample in a study of regulatory T cells in long-lasting Graves disease. Each CDR3 protein gets one entry after TCRdb re-called the multiplex PCR reads with MiXCR. The repertoire holds about 220,000 distinct CDR3 sequences, with roughly 18% as singletons. A further study also used this sample, focusing on T cells in Graves' hyperthyroidism and ophthalmopathy.

The sample here was peripheral blood mononuclear cells (PBMCs), taken at new diagnosis, from a patient treated with antithyroid drugs. These receptors all come from a woman in her thirties with Graves disease. Both conserved end residues are part of each CDR3. The order of the fields is clone size, CDR3 length, V gene, J gene, D gene, CDR3 protein, CDR3 DNA. A D gene is named only where the DNA matches it firmly. Clone size is shown for a subset of rows, as once, few, many or a class of expanded clone.

many	13	TRBV3-1	TRBJ1-1	.	CASTLGLNTEAFF	TGTGCCAGCACTCTAGGTCTGAACACTGAAGCTTTCTTT
.	14	TRBV2	TRBJ2-1	TRBD2	CASILGLAGGIPFF	TGTGCCAGCATACTAGGACTAGCGGGAGGGATCCCGTTCTTC
few	15	TRBV6-1	TRBJ2-3	.	CASSTGGRTTDTQYF	TGTGCCAGCAGTACCGGGGGGCGGACCACAGATACGCAGTATTTT
many	13	TRBV30	TRBJ1-1	.	CAFKQGTDTEAFF	TGTGCCTTTAAACAGGGTACGGACACTGAAGCTTTCTTT
.	12	TRBV29-1	TRBJ1-1	TRBD1	CSVQTGGTEAFF	TGCAGCGTGCAAACAGGGGGGACTGAAGCTTTCTTT
many	14	TRBV6-1	TRBJ1-1	.	CASKITGMNTEAFF	TGTGCCAGCAAGATCACTGGTATGAACACTGAAGCTTTCTTT
many	13	TRBV30	TRBJ2-5	TRBD1	CAWETGSKETQYF	TGTGCCTGGGAGACAGGGTCGAAGGAGACCCAGTACTTC
many	13	TRBV10-3	TRBJ2-7	TRBD2	CAIGAGVSYEQYF	TGTGCCATCGGAGCGGGAGTATCCTACGAGCAGTACTTC
many	15	TRBV19	TRBJ2-2	TRBD1	CASSFLRQGAGELFF	TGTGCCAGTAGTTTCCTTCGACAGGGCGCCGGGGAGCTGTTTTTT
few	18	TRBV27	TRBJ2-3	TRBD2	CASSLGGSGGGRVDTQYF	TGTGCCAGCAGTTTAGGGGGGTCGGGCGGGGGGCGGGTAGATACGCAGTATTTT
many	15	TRBV6-2/TRBV6-3	TRBJ2-7	TRBD1	CASSRGTGYSYEQYF	TGTGCCAGCAGTCGCGGGACAGGGTACTCCTACGAGCAGTACTTC
few	15	TRBV20-1	TRBJ2-7	.	CSARFPGGISYEQYF	TGCAGTGCTAGATTCCCTGGGGGGATTTCCTACGAGCAGTACTTC
many	15	TRBV18	TRBJ1-1	.	CASSDFGQPNTEAFF	TGTGCCAGCTCCGACTTTGGACAGCCGAACACTGAAGCTTTCTTT
many	13	TRBV30	TRBJ2-7	.	CAWSGKQGYEQYF	TGTGCCTGGAGTGGCAAACAGGGATACGAGCAGTACTTC
many	14	TRBV20-1	TRBJ1-5	.	CSAKPGGQGQPQHF	TGCAGTGCTAAGCCCGGGGGGCAGGGTCAGCCCCAGCATTTT
many	15	TRBV28	TRBJ1-2	.	CASSLSHRVGYGYTF	TGTGCCAGCAGTTTGTCACACAGGGTGGGCTATGGCTACACCTTC
many	16	TRBV7-9	TRBJ2-1	.	CASSPPGGQVYNEQFF	TGTGCCAGCAGCCCACCCGGCGGTCAGGTTTACAATGAGCAGTTCTTC
many	12	TRBV12-3/TRBV12-4	TRBJ2-7	.	CASGLGAREQYF	TGTGCCAGCGGGTTGGGGGCGAGGGAGCAGTACTTC
many	14	TRBV20-1	TRBJ1-2	.	CSAREWQGVYGYTF	TGCAGTGCTAGGGAGTGGCAGGGAGTCTATGGCTACACCTTC
.	16	TRBV6-1	TRBJ2-1	TRBD1	CASSPEGGQADLEQFF	TGTGCCAGCAGCCCAGAGGGGGGACAGGCAGATCTGGAGCAGTTCTTC
many	16	TRBV4-2	TRBJ1-2	.	CASSQEEGDWIYGYTF	TGTGCCAGCAGCCAAGAAGAAGGGGACTGGATATATGGCTACACCTTC
many	14	TRBV12-3/TRBV12-4	TRBJ1-2	.	CASSVRDTNYGYTF	TGTGCCAGCAGTGTCCGGGACACTAACTATGGCTACACCTTC
many	14	TRBV19	TRBJ2-7	.	CASSIDPVSYEQYF	TGTGCCAGTAGTATAGATCCGGTATCCTACGAGCAGTACTTC
.	14	TRBV19	TRBJ2-1	.	CASSIAGPYNEQFF	TGTGCCAGTAGTATAGCGGGACCTTACAATGAGCAGTTCTTC